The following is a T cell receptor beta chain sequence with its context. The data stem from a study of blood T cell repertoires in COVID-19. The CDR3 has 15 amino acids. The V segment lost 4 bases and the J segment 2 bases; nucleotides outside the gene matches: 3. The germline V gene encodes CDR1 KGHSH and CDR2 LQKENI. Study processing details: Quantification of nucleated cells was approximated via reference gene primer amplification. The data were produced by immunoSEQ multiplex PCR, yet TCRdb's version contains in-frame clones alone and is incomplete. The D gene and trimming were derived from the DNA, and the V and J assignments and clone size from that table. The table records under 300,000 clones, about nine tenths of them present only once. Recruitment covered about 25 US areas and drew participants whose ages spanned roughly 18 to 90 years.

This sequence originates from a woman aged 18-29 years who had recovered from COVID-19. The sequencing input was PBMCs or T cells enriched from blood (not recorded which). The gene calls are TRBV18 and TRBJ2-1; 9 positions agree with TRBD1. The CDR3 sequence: CASSHDRGTYNEQFF. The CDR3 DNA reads TGTGCCAGCTCACATGACAGGGGGACCTACAATGAGCAGTTCTTC.